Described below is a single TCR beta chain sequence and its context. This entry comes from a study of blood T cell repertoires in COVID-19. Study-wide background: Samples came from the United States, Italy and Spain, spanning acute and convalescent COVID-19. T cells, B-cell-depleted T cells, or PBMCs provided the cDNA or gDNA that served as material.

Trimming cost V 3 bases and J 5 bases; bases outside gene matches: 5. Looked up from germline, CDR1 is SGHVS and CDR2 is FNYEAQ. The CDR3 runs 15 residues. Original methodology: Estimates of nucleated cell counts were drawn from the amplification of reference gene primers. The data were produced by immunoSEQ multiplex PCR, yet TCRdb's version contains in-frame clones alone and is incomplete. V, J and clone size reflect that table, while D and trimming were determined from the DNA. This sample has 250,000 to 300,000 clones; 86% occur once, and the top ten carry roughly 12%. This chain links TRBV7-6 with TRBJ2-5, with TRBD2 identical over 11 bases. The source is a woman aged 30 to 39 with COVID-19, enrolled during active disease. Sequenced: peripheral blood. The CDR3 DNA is TGTGCCAGCAGCTTTAGCGGGGGGGCTCGGGAGACCCAGTACTTC. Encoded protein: CASSFSGGARETQYF.